This TCR beta chain was profiled in a study of blood T cells in healthy people across ages. About the study: Per two T cells, template switching captured roughly one barcoded beta molecule.

To note about this clonotype: Its ends do not fully match the called genes, so a read error is possible.

A second PCR, run for 7 to 11 cycles, used a sample-barcoded 5' primer plus a J-beta primer mix. TCRdb reprocessed the 5' RACE reads via MiXCR and lists one record per CDR3 protein. The table shows about 830,000 distinct CDR3 sequences, with around 68% occurring only once. The CDR3 covers 14 residues. Material: blood. This receptor was identified in a man under 40 in good health. The J gene is TRBJ1-6, the V gene TRBV12-3 or TRBV12-4; 7 positions match TRBD1. The CDR3 coding sequence is TGTACCAGCAGGCGGACAGGCCCGGTTGCACCCCTCCACTTT. Translation: CTSRRTGPVAPLHF.